The 29 T cell receptor beta chains presented below share a single source sample, sequenced in a study of shared clonotypes between healthy human individuals (dated by TCRdb to the early 2020s). Libraries were made using the immunoSEQ multiplex PCR assay. Here the immuneACCESS table is served through TCRdb, limited to in-frame sequences with V and J called. Missing clones are a known gap in these copies; in checked studies unresolved V genes cover under half, and the rest lacks a known reason. The sample profile shows 2.3 million or so clones; approximately 95% of them were found once. The top ten clonotypes cover approximately 0.4% of the sample. The source material was naive CD4+ T cells from PBMCs. The cell subset or site tag for this specimen amounts to: CD45RA+ positively selected. The receptors here all came from a man aged 18-30 years in good health. Some clones in this sample may be carry-over from other donors' samples.

The rearrangement uses TRBV15 and TRBJ2-7; 7 nucleotides match TRBD2. Germline values: CDR1 LNHNV, CDR2 YYDKDF (reference sequence). This CDR3 is 15 amino acids long. The J segment lost 3 bases and the V segment lost 1 base, leaving 6 bases of the junction unmatched. The chain's CDR3 is CATSRAGEGGYEQYF. DNA of the CDR3: TGTGCCACCAGCAGAGCCGGGGAGGGAGGCTACGAGCAGTACTTC.

CDR3 in amino acids: CASRGTGNTGELFF. In nucleotides, the CDR3 is TGTGCCAGCAGGGGGACAGGCAACACCGGGGAGCTGTTTTTT. The V call is TRBV6-5, the J call TRBJ2-2, with 8 bases matching TRBD1. CDR3 length: 14 residues. V was clipped by 6 bases and J by 2 bases; unmatched bases: 2. CDR1 and CDR2 from the germline V gene are MNHEY and SVGAGI.

This clone appeared a single time. This sequence joins TRBV28 and TRBJ1-1; 10 bases match TRBD1. Germline V gene sequence: CDR1 MDHEN, CDR2 SYDVKM. The CDR3 consists of 15 residues. The V segment lost 6 bases and the J segment 4 bases; nucleotides outside the gene matches: 8. The CDR3 DNA sequence: TGTGCCAGCAGCGGGACAGGGGAGGGCATCACTGAAGCTTTCTTT. Protein product: CASSGTGEGITEAFF.

This chain connects TRBV7-9 to TRBJ2-7, with a possible D match to TRBD1 (6 bases). CDR1 and CDR2 from the germline V gene are SEHNR and FQNEAQ (reference sequence). V lost 1 base to trimming and J lost 2 bases, with 6 bases between them. This CDR3 contains 13 residues. The CDR3 region is CASSLGTAYEQYF. In nucleotides, the CDR3 is TGTGCCAGCAGCTTAGGGACAGCCTACGAGCAGTACTTC.

The V call is TRBV28, the J call TRBJ1-5; 7 positions agree with TRBD1. Germline V lookup: CDR1 MDHEN, CDR2 SYDVKM. The V segment lost 10 bases and the J segment 0 bases; nucleotides outside the gene matches: 12. The CDR3 loop spans 16 amino acids. The CDR3 nucleotides are TGTGCCACCAAAGTCCTTGACAGGGCTAGCAATCAGCCCCAGCATTTT. Translation: CATKVLDRASNQPQHF.

V and J are TRBV19 and TRBJ2-7, with 8 bases matching TRBD1. With V trimmed by 7 bases and J by 1 base, 12 bases remained unmatched. The CDR3 has 16 amino acids. Germline V gives CDR1 LNHDA, CDR2 SQIVND (reference sequence). Written as DNA, the CDR3 is TGTGCCAGTACGCAGGGACAGGCTGCTACGTCCTACGAGCAGTACTTC. It is translated as CASTQGQAATSYEQYF. Full variable domain (remainder filled in from reference TRBV19 and TRBJ2-7): DGGITQSPKYLFRKEGQNVTLSCEQNLNHDAMYWYRQDPGQGLRLIYYSQIVNDFQKGDIAEGYSVSREKKESFPLTVTSAQKNPTAFYLCASTQGQAATSYEQYFGPGTRLTVT.

The chain is built from TRBV18 and TRBJ2-7; 10 bases align to TRBD2. The junction had 10 bases not matched to a gene; V was cut back by 8 bases and J by 3 bases. CDR1 and CDR2 (germline): KGHSH, LQKENI. This CDR3 is built from 15 residues. The CDR3 region is CASASLAGVYYEQYF. In DNA form, the CDR3 reads TGTGCCAGCGCCAGCCTAGCGGGGGTATACTACGAGCAGTACTTC.

CDR3 DNA sequence: TGTGCCAGCGCGCCGACAGGACTAACTGGAAACACCATATATTTT. This codes for CASAPTGLTGNTIYF. V usage is TRBV18 and J usage is TRBJ1-3; tentatively, D is TRBD1 (6 bases). CDR3 length equals 15 residues. Trimming took off 8 bases at V and 2 bases at J, with 16 bases between the two ends. CDR1 is KGHSH and CDR2 is LQKENI in the germline V gene.

V usage is TRBV7-9 and J usage is TRBJ2-7, with 8 bases lining up with TRBD1. The CDR3 has 15 amino acids. CDR1 is SEHNR and CDR2 is FQNEAQ in the germline V gene (reference sequence). Losses at the gene ends were 3 bases for V and 2 bases for J; bases not matched to a gene: 6. The CDR3 nucleotides are TGTGCCAGCAGCTTGGGACAGGCTAATACCTACGAGCAGTACTTC. Translating it yields CASSLGQANTYEQYF.

This chain joins TRBV30 and TRBJ2-1, with a weak D call TRBD2 (5 bases). The CDR3 runs to 14 residues. Germline V gene sequence: CDR1 GTSNPN, CDR2 SVGIG (reference sequence). Trimming shortened V by 0 bases and J by 6 bases, and 12 bases separated the two germline ends. The CDR3 DNA sequence: TGTGCCTGGAGTGTATTGGGGAGTTTCAATGAGCAGTTCTTC. It yields the protein CAWSVLGSFNEQFF.

The V and J genes are TRBV6-5 and TRBJ2-7; 7 positions agree with TRBD1. The CDR3 covers 16 residues. Trimming took 2 bases from V and 4 from J; bases not matched to a gene: 11. The germline V gene has CDR1 MNHEY and CDR2 SVGAGI. This CDR3 reads CASSYGLGQEKYEQYF. In DNA, the CDR3 is TGTGCCAGCAGTTACGGATTAGGACAGGAAAAATACGAGCAGTACTTC.

The rearrangement uses TRBV28 and TRBJ1-2; D is undetermined. Trimming shortened V by 5 bases and J by 1 base, and 14 bases separated the two germline ends. Per germline, CDR1 MDHEN and CDR2 SYDVKM. The CDR3 loop spans 15 amino acids. CDR3 amino acids: CASSTPSSHNYGYTF. The DNA of the CDR3 is TGTGCCAGCAGTACCCCTAGTTCCCATAACTATGGCTACACCTTC.

This clone appeared a single time. This rearrangement joins TRBV5-1 to TRBJ2-2; D is unresolved. The CDR3 runs to 12 residues. CDR1 SGHRS and CDR2 YFSETQ come from the germline V gene. The V end lost 1 base, the J end lost 5 bases, and 3 bases lay between the germline ends. CDR3 sequence reads: CASSLITGELFF. The CDR3 DNA reads TGCGCCAGCAGCTTGATTACCGGGGAGCTGTTTTTT.

The chain employs TRBV6-6 and TRBJ1-1; no clear D gene. V was cut by 7 bases and J by 3 bases, with 18 bases left in between. The CDR3 runs 15 residues. From germline, CDR1 is MNHNY and CDR2 SVGAGI (reference sequence). For the CDR3, the DNA is TGTGCCAGCACCAGCCGGTCCGGCCCTTACACTGAAGCTTTCTTT. Protein product: CASTSRSGPYTEAFF.

This clone was counted once. The CDR3 protein is CASSPAPGGANVLTF. The DNA of the CDR3 is TGCGCCAGCAGCCCAGCCCCCGGGGGGGCCAACGTCCTGACTTTC. The genes are TRBV10-2 and TRBJ2-6; D gene uncertain. This CDR3 is built from 15 residues. The V gene lost 6 bases and the J gene lost 4 bases, with 13 bases spanning the gap. CDR1 is WSHSY and CDR2 is SAAADI in the germline V gene.

The chain has TRBV18 and TRBJ2-2, with 7 bases aligning to TRBD2. The CDR3 loop spans 15 amino acids. J gave up 1 base and V 4 bases, and 3 bases lay outside the gene matches. The germline CDR1 and CDR2 sequences are KGHSH and LQKENI. This CDR3 reads CASSHERGNTGELFF. CDR3 sequence (DNA): TGTGCCAGCTCACACGAGCGGGGGAACACCGGGGAGCTGTTTTTT.

The chain combines TRBV9 with TRBJ1-3; the match to TRBD1 covers 8 bases. This CDR3 contains 15 residues. Looked up from germline, CDR1 is SGDLS and CDR2 is YYNGEE. The trim removed 3 bases at V and 7 bases at J, leaving 9 bases unmatched. CDR3: CASSAGQGVGNTIYF. The CDR3, as DNA: TGTGCCAGCAGCGCAGGACAGGGTGTAGGGAACACCATATATTTT.

V usage is TRBV7-9 and J usage is TRBJ2-5; D is ambiguous. The CDR3 has 14 residues. V shed 4 bases and J shed 1 base, with 10 bases lying between them. Germline CDR1 reads SEHNR; CDR2 reads FQNEAQ (reference sequence). CDR3 sequence (DNA): TGTGCCAGCAGCTCGACGGCTACCCAAGAGACCCAGTACTTC. As protein: CASSSTATQETQYF.

CDR3 bases: TGTGCCAGCAGCTCACAACTAGCGGGCTACACAGATACGCAGTATTTT. Its translation is CASSSQLAGYTDTQYF. V usage is TRBV7-2 and J usage is TRBJ2-3, with 9 nucleotides matching TRBD2. Looked up from germline, CDR1 is SGHTA and CDR2 is FQGNSA. The CDR3 spans 16 residues. Germline trimming cut 4 bases from V and 2 bases from J; bases unmatched to any gene: 7.

This clone has just one count. This chain uses TRBV27 with TRBJ1-2, with 11 bases identical to TRBD1. CDR3 length: 15 amino acids. CDR1 is MNHEY, CDR2 SMNVEV, per germline (reference sequence). V gave up 1 base and J gave up 6 bases; unmatched junction bases: 4. For the CDR3, the DNA is TGTGCCAGCAGTTTATTGGACAGGGGGCGCGATGGCTACACCTTC. Protein sequence: CASSLLDRGRDGYTF.

The CDR3 reads CASSSSGSMQFF. CDR3 DNA sequence: TGTGCCAGCAGCTCGAGCGGGAGCATGCAGTTCTTC. This chain connects TRBV7-9 to TRBJ2-1, with 8 bases identical to TRBD2. Trimming took 4 bases from V and 12 from J; bases not matched to a gene: 5. Germline V gives CDR1 SEHNR, CDR2 FQNEAQ (reference sequence). The CDR3 is made up of 12 amino acids.

The chain combines TRBV15 with TRBJ1-4, with 7 bases aligning to TRBD1. CDR3 length: 18 amino acids. V gave up 3 bases and J gave up 8 bases; unmatched junction bases: 18. From germline, CDR1 is LNHNV and CDR2 YYDKDF (reference sequence). CDR3 protein: CATSRGGRGQSAGEKLFF. The CDR3 DNA follows: TGTGCCACCAGCAGGGGGGGGCGGGGACAGTCAGCAGGAGAAAAACTGTTTTTT.

The chain has TRBV5-4 and TRBJ2-3, with D uncertain. Trimming took 0 bases from V and 6 from J, leaving 8 bases between them. The CDR3 contains 13 residues. Germline CDR1 reads SGHNT; CDR2 reads YYREEE (reference sequence). The CDR3 spells CASSLVGSDTQYF. The CDR3 DNA reads TGTGCCAGCAGCTTGGTCGGGTCGGATACGCAGTATTTT. Full variable domain (remainder filled in from reference TRBV5-4 and TRBJ2-3): ETGVTQSPTHLIKTRGQQVTLRCSSQSGHNTVSWYQQALGQGPQFIFQYYREEENGRGNFPPRFSGLQFPNYSSELNVNALELDDSALYLCASSLVGSDTQYFGPGTRLTVL.

This clone was seen a handful of times. The DNA for the CDR3 is TGTGCCAGCAGCGCCCGGGACAACTCCGAAGCTTTCTTT. Protein: CASSARDNSEAFF. The V call is TRBV7-6, the J call TRBJ1-1; tentatively, D is TRBD1 (6 bases). CDR1 and CDR2 (germline): SGHVS, FNYEAQ. The CDR3 totals 13 residues. V was trimmed by 5 bases and J by 8 bases, leaving 15 bases between them.

This chain uses TRBV4-1 with TRBJ2-1, with D hard to call. V lost 0 bases to trimming and J lost 10 bases, with 13 bases between them. CDR3 length: 14 amino acids. CDR1 and CDR2 from the germline V gene are MGHRA and YSYEKL. CDR3 in DNA: TGCGCCAGCAGCCAAGACCTGACCCGAGCGGAGCAGTTCTTC. As protein: CASSQDLTRAEQFF.

The V call is TRBV9, the J call TRBJ1-4; TRBD1 is a possible D gene (6 bases). The germline V gene encodes CDR1 SGDLS and CDR2 YYNGEE. CDR3 length: 14 residues. V dropped 4 bases and J dropped 8 bases, with 15 bases sitting between them. The CDR3 region has the DNA TGTGCCAGCAGCCCGGGGGCCTGGGGGGAAAAACTGTTTTTT. As protein: CASSPGAWGEKLFF.

The chain uses TRBV6-5 and TRBJ2-5; D not resolved. Trimming took 5 bases from V and 0 from J, leaving 7 bases between them. CDR1 is MNHEY and CDR2 is SVGAGI in the germline V gene. This CDR3 is 13 amino acids long. The CDR3 region has the DNA TGTGCCAGCAGTCCCGGCTACCAAGAGACCCAGTACTTC. Protein sequence: CASSPGYQETQYF.

The V gene is TRBV27, the J gene TRBJ2-7; D is perhaps TRBD1 or TRBD2 (5 bases each). This CDR3 has 16 residues. Germline V gene sequence: CDR1 MNHEY, CDR2 SMNVEV (reference sequence). V lost 0 bases to trimming and J lost 6 bases, with 18 bases between them. The CDR3 sequence: CASSLSVRGRTTEQYF. CDR3 nucleotides: TGTGCCAGCAGTTTATCGGTTCGGGGCAGGACCACCGAGCAGTACTTC.

This clone came up once. The chain joins TRBV6-5 to TRBJ2-4; tentative D call: TRBD1 (5 bases). The CDR3 consists of 13 residues. Looked up from germline, CDR1 is MNHEY and CDR2 is SVGAGI. As DNA, the CDR3 is TGTGCAACCCGGACACGGGCGAAAAACATTCAGTACTTC. Translation gives CATRTRAKNIQYF.